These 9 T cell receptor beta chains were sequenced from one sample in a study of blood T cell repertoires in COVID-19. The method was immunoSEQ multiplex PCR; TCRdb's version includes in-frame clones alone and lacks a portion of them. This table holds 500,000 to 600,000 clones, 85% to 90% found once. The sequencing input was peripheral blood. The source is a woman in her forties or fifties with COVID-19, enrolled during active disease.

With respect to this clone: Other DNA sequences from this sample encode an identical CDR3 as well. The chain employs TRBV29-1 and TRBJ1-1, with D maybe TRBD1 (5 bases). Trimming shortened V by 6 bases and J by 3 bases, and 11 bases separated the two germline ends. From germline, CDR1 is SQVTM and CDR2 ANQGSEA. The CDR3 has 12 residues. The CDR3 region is CSVDRGDTEAFF. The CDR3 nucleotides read TGCAGCGTCGACCGGGGGGACACTGAAGCTTTCTTT.

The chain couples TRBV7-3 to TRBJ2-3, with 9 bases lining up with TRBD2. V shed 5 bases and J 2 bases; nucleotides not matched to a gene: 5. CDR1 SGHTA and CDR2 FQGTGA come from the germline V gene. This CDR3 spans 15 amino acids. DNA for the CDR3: TGTGCCAGCAGCGGGCTAGCGGGACACACAGATACGCAGTATTTT. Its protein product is CASSGLAGHTDTQYF.

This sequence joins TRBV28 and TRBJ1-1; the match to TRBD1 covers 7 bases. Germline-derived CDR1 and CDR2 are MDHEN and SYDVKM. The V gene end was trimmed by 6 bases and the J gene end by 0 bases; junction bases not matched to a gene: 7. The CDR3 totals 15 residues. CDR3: CASSAPGQLNTEAFF. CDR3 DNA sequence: TGTGCCAGCAGCGCCCCGGGACAGTTGAACACTGAAGCTTTCTTT.

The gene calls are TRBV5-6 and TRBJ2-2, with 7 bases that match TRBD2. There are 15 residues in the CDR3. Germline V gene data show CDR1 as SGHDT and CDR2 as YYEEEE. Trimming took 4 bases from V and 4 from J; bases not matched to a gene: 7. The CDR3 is CASSLGLGATGELFF. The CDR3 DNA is TGTGCCAGCAGCCTTGGACTAGGAGCCACCGGGGAGCTGTTTTTT.

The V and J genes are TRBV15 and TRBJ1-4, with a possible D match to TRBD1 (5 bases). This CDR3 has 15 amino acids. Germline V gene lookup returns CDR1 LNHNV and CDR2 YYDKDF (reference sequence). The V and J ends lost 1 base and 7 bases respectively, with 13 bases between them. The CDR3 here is CATSRGGTGGEKLFF. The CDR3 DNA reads TGTGCCACCAGCAGAGGAGGAACGGGGGGTGAAAAACTGTTTTTT.

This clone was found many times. CDR3: CASRTLAGVSYEQYF. The DNA of the CDR3 is TGTGCCAGCAGGACACTAGCGGGGGTATCCTACGAGCAGTACTTC. The rearrangement uses TRBV6-5 and TRBJ2-7, with 11 bases matching TRBD2. Germline V lookup: CDR1 MNHEY, CDR2 SVGAGI. The CDR3 is made up of 15 amino acids. V lost 6 bases to trimming and J lost 1 base; unmatched junction nucleotides: 5.

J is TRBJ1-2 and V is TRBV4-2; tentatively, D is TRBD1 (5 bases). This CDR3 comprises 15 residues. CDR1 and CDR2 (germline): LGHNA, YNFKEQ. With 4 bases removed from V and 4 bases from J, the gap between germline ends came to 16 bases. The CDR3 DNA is TGTGCCAGCAGCCCTGGGTCAGGGTATGCCTATGGCTACACCTTC. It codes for CASSPGSGYAYGYTF.

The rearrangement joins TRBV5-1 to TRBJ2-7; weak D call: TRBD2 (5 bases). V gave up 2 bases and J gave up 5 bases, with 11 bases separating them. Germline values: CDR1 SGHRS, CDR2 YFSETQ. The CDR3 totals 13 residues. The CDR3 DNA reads TGCGCCAGCAGCTTCGAGGGTAGGAACGAGCAGTACTTC. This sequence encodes CASSFEGRNEQYF.

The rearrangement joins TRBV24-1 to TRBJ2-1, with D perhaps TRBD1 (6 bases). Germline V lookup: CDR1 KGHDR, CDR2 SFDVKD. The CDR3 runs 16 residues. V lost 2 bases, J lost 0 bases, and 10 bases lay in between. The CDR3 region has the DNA TGTGCCACCAGTGATTCCCAGGGGTCCTCCTACAATGAGCAGTTCTTC. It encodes CATSDSQGSSYNEQFF.